This paragraph covers one T cell receptor beta chain sequence. This clone's antigen is unknown. No much larger clone is present one base from it, and per-base qualities are unavailable. The data were taken from a study of PD-L1 blockade in urothelial cancer (dated by TCRdb to between 2016 and 2019). The study in broad terms: Every patient began therapy around 2014 and was given atezolizumab 1,200 mg intravenously every 3 weeks. About nine tenths of the roughly 29 patients were identified as males with urothelial cancer of bladder origin, and a prior smoking history was reported by 18 of 29 patients. Patients had an ECOG performance status of 0 or 1 and had received between 0 and 3 prior chemotherapy regimens. Blood samples were analyzed 3 weeks after the start of treatment (second dose) and 6 weeks after the start of treatment. A median of approximately 140,000 T cells and 80,000 or so unique TCRs was obtained from blood samples, and a median clonality of approximately 0.086 was observed. The study, an exploratory multi-omic analysis, examined somatic, immune and clinical correlates of response to PD-L1 blockade with atezolizumab in urothelial cancer. TCR sequencing covered pretreatment tumor samples and matched, serially collected peripheral blood taken before and after atezolizumab treatment. Progression-free survival longer than 6 months counted as durable clinical benefit, and TCR features were additionally tested against both progression-free and overall survival. In the same patients who had TCR sequencing, pretreatment tumors also underwent whole exome sequencing and RNA sequencing. Some ten patients reached durable clinical benefit, while some 21 patients did not. Pretreatment blood TCR-seq was available for twenty-nine patients, at least one posttreatment blood collection was obtained for 25 or so patients, and tumor TCR-seq was available for 25 or so patients. General findings and caveats noted by the study authors: Improved progression-free and overall survival was found to be associated with pretreatment peripheral blood TCR clonality below the median. Because the sample size was small (n of about 29) and many exploratory analyses were performed, the results are intended to be hypothesis-generating. At 3 weeks after the start of treatment, tumor-associated TCR clones in peripheral blood had expanded more in patients with durable benefit (n ≈ 23, p = 0.022).

The CDR3 sequence holds 15 residues, the cysteine and phenylalanine included. Only the CDR3 portion is preserved as DNA: 45 bases, with reading frame beginning at the first base. V loses 7 bases of germline sequence and J loses 2 bases, and the interval between the two ends is 17 bases. The germline V gene (reference sequence) provides CDR1 MNHNY and CDR2 SVGAGI. According to the study, the label for this sample's time point signals: peripheral blood 6 weeks after treatment start. A total of 25 to 35 patients with locally advanced or metastatic urothelial carcinoma, treated at Memorial Sloan Kettering on a trial protocol, made up the cohort. Peripheral blood mononuclear cells were collected pretreatment and during treatment, with between 1 and 8 total time points per patient. The Qiagen DNeasy Blood extraction kit was used to purify genomic DNA from total PBMCs and tumor samples. PBMCs were collected pretreatment and during treatment, and were isolated and stored as previously described.

To estimate absolute template abundance from read counts, synthetic TCR analog templates were spiked into each PCR. The immunoSEQ assay used bias-controlled V and J gene primers to amplify TCRbeta CDR3 regions from genomic DNA. Rearranged TCRbeta segments were sequenced at approximately 20X coverage. Per the original workflow: Sequencing errors were corrected by clustering and CDR3s were annotated against IMGT to assign V, D and J genes. Downstream analyses used only productive TCRbeta rearrangements, leaving out any out-of-frame or stop-codon sequences. To compute clonality, Shannon entropy was normalized by the log of the number of unique productive sequences and then subtracted from one. Fisher's exact test with Benjamini-Hochberg correction, at a threshold of adjusted p below 0.01, was used to find clones that differed between time points or between blood and tumor. TCRdb carries this immuneACCESS record with in-frame sequences only. Its versions omit some clonotypes, under half of them owing to an unresolved V gene in the studies checked, with the rest unexplained. The DNA was the basis for D and trimming; V, J and clone size are from that table. Across this sample there are around 46,000 clones, with 85% to 90% seen only once. The ten biggest clones cover approximately 2.5% of the sample.

The TCR originated in a man in his 60s with urothelial cancer. The receptor chain draws on TRBV6-6 and TRBJ1-2; the D gene is unclear. The specimen was PBMCs, collected around atezolizumab (anti-PD-L1) treatment. This receptor has the CDR3 CASKADSRMNYGYTF. The nucleotide sequence is TGTGCCAGCAAGGCCGATTCGCGGATGAACTATGGCTACACCTTC.